A single sample gave rise to the 16 T cell receptor beta chains below, sequenced in a study of tumor and adjacent non-tumor tissue in lung cancer. The template was RNA from unsorted bulk tissue. The normal lung tissue was taken more than 3 cm from the tumor edge. TCRbeta libraries were built with three rounds of nested PCR, modified from ARM-PCR. TCRdb analysed the multiplex PCR reads with MiXCR anew, one entry per CDR3 protein. This table holds about 80,000 distinct CDR3 sequences, approximately 80% found once. Input material: distant non-tumor lung tissue. These receptors originate from a man aged 55 to 69 with non-small cell lung cancer.

This clonotype was observed a handful of times. V and J are TRBV6-6 and TRBJ2-7; TRBD2 aligns across 11 bases. CDR1 is MNHNY and CDR2 is SVGAGI in the germline V gene (reference sequence). This CDR3 is 14 amino acids long. V dropped 11 bases and J dropped 1; count of bases not matched to a gene: 7. CDR3 DNA sequence: TGTGCCTGTGGCATAGCGGGAGGGTCCTACGAGCAGTACTTC. Amino acids: CACGIAGGSYEQYF.

The CDR3, as DNA: TGCAGTGCTAGAGATCGCGAGACTAGCTGGGGGGCAGTTGAGCAGTACTTC. Residues: CSARDRETSWGAVEQYF. The chain carries TRBV20-1 and TRBJ2-1, with D possibly being TRBD2 (7 bases). The J call is doubtful: the DNA matches TRBJ2-7 better. The V gene's germline CDR1 is DFQATT and CDR2 SNEGSKA (reference sequence). The CDR3 has 17 residues.

In this sample, this clonotype turned up once. Sequence at one end of the junction differs from germline and may be a read error. The genes are TRBV12-3 or TRBV12-4 and TRBJ1-5, with D possibly being TRBD1 (6 bases). The CDR3 spans 15 residues. The CDR3 coding sequence is TGTGTCAGCAGTCCCGGACAGATCCGGGGGCAGCCCCAGCATTTT. The encoded protein is CVSSPGQIRGQPQHF.

In this sample, this clonotype turned up once. A junction end diverges from the germline sequence, so it may reflect a read error. The chain uses TRBV4-2 and TRBJ2-2, with TRBD1 matching over 10 bases. There are 15 residues in the CDR3. Germline V gene lookup returns CDR1 LGHNA and CDR2 YNFKEQ. CDR3 protein: CARSHGTGDTGELFF. As DNA, the CDR3 is TGTGCCAGAAGCCACGGGACAGGGGACACCGGGGAGCTCTTTTTT.

In nucleotides, the CDR3 is TGTGCCACCAGCGAGCCACCTACAGGGGGTGAAAACATTCAGTACTTC. Translation gives CATSEPPTGGENIQYF. The gene calls are TRBV15 and TRBJ2-4, with 8 nucleotides matching TRBD1. J lost 5 bases, V lost 5 bases, and 11 bases had no gene match. Looked up from germline, CDR1 is LNHNV and CDR2 is YYDKDF (reference sequence). The CDR3 sequence is 16 residues long.

In the case of this clonotype: One junction end does not reproduce the germline sequence, and a read error may be involved. This chain links TRBV20-1 with TRBJ1-1; D is possibly TRBD1 (6 bases). The CDR3 runs to 15 residues. CDR1 and CDR2 (germline): DFQATT, SNEGSKA (reference sequence). DNA for the CDR3: TGCAATGCTAGAGTCCCCGACAGGACGAACACTGAAGCTTTCTTT. This encodes CNARVPDRTNTEAFF.

In the case of this clonotype: A read error may produce the germline difference seen at one junction end. The rearrangement joins TRBV11-3 to TRBJ2-1; 9 positions match TRBD2. The CDR3 is made up of 17 amino acids. The germline CDR1 and CDR2 sequences are SGHNT and YENEEA. The chain's CDR3 is CASGLDRLAEVGNEQLF. CDR3 nucleotide sequence: TGTGCCAGCGGCTTAGATCGACTAGCGGAAGTAGGTAATGAGCAGTTGTTC. Full variable domain (missing parts from reference TRBV11-3 and TRBJ2-1): EAGVVQSPRYKIIEKKQPVAFWCNPISGHNTLYWYLQNLGQGPELLIRYENEEAVDDSQLPKDRFSAERLKGVDSTLKIQPAELGDSAVYLCASGLDRLAEVGNEQLFGPGTRLTVL.

This clonotype has only a few counts. A much larger clonotype is one base distant, so this may be a read error. The chain combines TRBV20-1 with TRBJ2-1, with 16 bases that match TRBD2. J lost 8 bases, V lost 8 bases, and 15 bases had no gene match. CDR1 DFQATT and CDR2 SNEGSKA come from the germline V gene (reference sequence). The CDR3 covers 17 residues. The CDR3 reads CSTGPGTSGGAYYEQFF. The CDR3 region has the DNA TGCAGTACTGGCCCCGGGACTAGCGGGGGGGCTTACTATGAGCAGTTCTTC.

At least ten counts were recorded for this clonotype. The chain links TRBV6-1 to TRBJ2-7; TRBD1 might be the D (5 bases). Germline CDR1 reads MNHNS; CDR2 reads SASEGT. The CDR3 consists of 15 residues. V lost 3 bases and J 2 bases, leaving 14 bases between the germline ends. CDR3 amino acids: CASSESFVQAYEQYF. CDR3 DNA: TGTGCCAGCAGTGAGAGTTTCGTACAGGCCTACGAGCAGTACTTC.

On this clonotype itself: This may arise from a read error, as a much more abundant clone is one base away. The V call is TRBV4-3, the J call TRBJ2-3; 13 bases fit TRBD2. Germline V gene sequence: CDR1 LGHNA, CDR2 YSLEER. The CDR3 consists of 20 residues. The CDR3 reads CAGSQELATSGRTSTDTQYF. The CDR3 coding sequence is TGCGCCGGCAGCCAAGAACTGGCGACTAGCGGGAGGACTAGCACAGATACGCAGTATTTT.

Worth noting for this clonotype: A much larger clone lies one base from this, so it may be a read error. The chain is built from TRBV5-5 and TRBJ2-2; 9 bases match TRBD1. Germline loops: CDR1 SGHKS, CDR2 YYEKEE (reference sequence). The CDR3 contains 14 residues. CDR3 bases: TGTGCCAGCGAGTACAGGGGGCGCGTCGGGGAGCCGTTTTTT. Its translation: CASEYRGRVGEPFF.

As concerns this clonotype: The junction differs from germline at one of its ends, possibly a read error. The chain employs TRBV11-1 and TRBJ2-1; D possibly matches TRBD1 or TRBD2 (5 bases each). Germline assignment: CDR1 SGHAT and CDR2 FQDESV (reference sequence). The CDR3 is 17 residues long. CDR3 in amino acids: CACSEFYNVGAYNEQFF. The CDR3 nucleotides read TGTGCCTGCAGCGAATTTTATAACGTGGGGGCCTACAATGAGCAGTTCTTC.

About this clonotype itself: No conserved phenylalanine or tryptophan ends this CDR3, so it is likely a read error. The DNA is omitted, as the CDR3 cannot be located on it reliably, and the CDR3 follows TCRdb's listing. This chain's CDR3 is CATSFQGADTHYS. The chain links TRBV11-3 to TRBJ2-3; the DNA was not used to check the table's D call, TRBD1. The V gene's germline CDR1 is SGHNT and CDR2 YENEEA. Inclusive of both ends, the CDR3 amounts to 13 amino acids.

This clonotype was seen at least ten times. The genes are TRBV4-2 and TRBJ1-1; D gene uncertain. Trimming shortened V by 5 bases and J by 2 bases, and 12 bases separated the two germline ends. The CDR3 spans 14 residues. The germline gives CDR1 LGHNA, CDR2 YNFKEQ. The CDR3 DNA reads TGTGCCAGCAGCATCGGTAGGGAAAACACTGAAGCTTTCTTT. Its protein is CASSIGRENTEAFF.

This clonotype was seen repeatedly, ten times or more. The rearrangement links TRBV4-3 to TRBJ2-7; 9 bases are shared with TRBD1. The CDR3 sequence is 16 residues long. Germline V gene lookup returns CDR1 LGHNA and CDR2 YSLEER. V dropped 3 bases and J dropped 4; count of bases not matched to a gene: 10. Here the CDR3 DNA reads TGCGCCAGCAGCCAGTGGGGGGACAGGGCAGTTTACGAGCAGTACTTC. Translated: CASSQWGDRAVYEQYF.

This chain links TRBV20-1 with TRBJ2-1; 10 positions match TRBD2. The ends lost 5 bases at V and 11 bases at J; junction bases unmatched: 15. The germline CDR1 and CDR2 sequences are DFQATT and SNEGSKA (reference sequence). The CDR3 is made up of 15 amino acids. The DNA of the CDR3 is TGCAGTGCTGAGTCAGCGGGGGGGCCGTGGAGTAAGCAGTTCTTC. As protein: CSAESAGGPWSKQFF.